A single sample is the source of the 21 T cell receptor beta chains below, sequenced in a study of blood T cell repertoires in COVID-19. The assay was immunoSEQ multiplex PCR, and TCRdb's table has in-frame clones only and misses some. The sample holds some 290,000 clones, 85% to 90% seen once. Material: peripheral blood. The receptor set was obtained from a woman between 25 and 40 years old with COVID-19, enrolled during active disease.

The chain recombines TRBV7-9 with TRBJ1-6; no clear D. CDR3 length: 15 amino acids. V was pared by 2 bases and J by 7 bases, with 12 bases between. From germline, CDR1 is SEHNR and CDR2 FQNEAQ (reference sequence). The CDR3 sequence is CASSLLLGQNSPLHF. CDR3 nucleotides: TGTGCCAGCAGCTTATTACTAGGGCAGAATTCACCCCTCCACTTT.

The chain couples TRBV30 to TRBJ1-1; 7 bases are a match to TRBD1. The V gene's germline CDR1 is GTSNPN and CDR2 SVGIG (reference sequence). This CDR3 contains 15 residues. Trimming at V came to 3 bases and at J to 4 bases, leaving 11 bases not matched to a gene. As DNA, the CDR3 is TGTGCCTGGAGAGGCAGGGGGGCAAGGGGCACTGAAGCTTTCTTT. It translates to CAWRGRGARGTEAFF.

This chain joins TRBV19 and TRBJ1-4; no reliable D call. CDR3 length: 14 amino acids. Germline assignment: CDR1 LNHDA and CDR2 SQIVND (reference sequence). V was cut by 1 base and J by 2 bases, with 5 bases left in between. CDR3 protein: CASSIGETNEKLFF. CDR3 nucleotide sequence: TGTGCCAGTAGTATAGGGGAGACTAATGAAAAACTGTTTTTT.

The V gene is TRBV7-2, the J gene TRBJ2-7, with TRBD1 matching over 9 bases. CDR1 is SGHTA and CDR2 is FQGNSA in the germline V gene. The CDR3 loop spans 15 amino acids. V shed 5 bases and J 2 bases; nucleotides not matched to a gene: 7. CDR3 amino acids: CASSPGQGTTYEQYF. In DNA form, the CDR3 reads TGTGCCAGCAGCCCCGGACAGGGGACTACCTACGAGCAGTACTTC.

The V and J genes are TRBV7-2 and TRBJ2-2, with 9 bases aligning to TRBD1. Germline-derived CDR1 and CDR2 are SGHTA and FQGNSA. V was clipped by 4 bases and J by 1 base; unmatched bases: 1. This CDR3 is built from 15 residues. In DNA, the CDR3 is TGTGCCAGCAGCTCGACAGGGGGGAACACCGGGGAGCTGTTTTTT. It encodes CASSSTGGNTGELFF. The variable domain in full, with the rest retrieved from reference TRBV7-2 and TRBJ2-2, is GAGVSQSPSNKVTEKGKDVELRCDPISGHTALYWYRQSLGQGLEFLIYFQGNSAPDKSGLPSDRFSAERTGGSVSTLTIQRTQQEDSAVYLCASSSTGGNTGELFFGEGSRLTVL.

This chain links TRBV11-1 with TRBJ2-1, with a tentative D call TRBD2 (5 bases). CDR3 length equals 14 residues. Germline CDR1 SGHAT, CDR2 FQDESV (reference sequence). The V and J ends lost 2 bases and 2 bases respectively, with 7 bases between them. CDR3 DNA: TGTGCCAGCAGCTTAAGCGGAGCCTACAATGAGCAGTTCTTC. As protein: CASSLSGAYNEQFF.

V is TRBV6-5 and J is TRBJ2-7, with 7 bases fitting TRBD1. The CDR3 runs to 13 residues. Germline-derived CDR1 and CDR2 are MNHEY and SVGAGI. The V gene end was trimmed by 4 bases and the J gene end by 5 bases; junction bases not matched to a gene: 5. The CDR3 loop reads CASSFRDSHEQYF. The CDR3 region has the DNA TGTGCCAGCAGTTTCCGGGACAGCCACGAGCAGTACTTC.

This chain uses TRBV5-5 with TRBJ2-7; maybe TRBD2 (6 bases). CDR3 size: 17 residues. The V end lost 0 bases, the J end lost 0 bases, and 16 bases lay between the germline ends. Germline V gene lookup returns CDR1 SGHKS and CDR2 YYEKEE (reference sequence). The CDR3 region is CASSLASSGGSSYEQYF. The CDR3 DNA reads TGTGCCAGCAGCTTGGCCTCAAGCGGAGGGAGCTCCTACGAGCAGTACTTC.

The count of this clone is one. The chain uses TRBV5-1 and TRBJ1-1; D remains unclear. The germline CDR1 and CDR2 sequences are SGHRS and YFSETQ. The CDR3 is 13 amino acids. The ends were cut back, 5 bases at V and 1 base at J, with 9 bases in the middle. The CDR3 bases are TGCGCCAGCAGTCAGACGGGGAACACTGAAGCTTTCTTT. It codes for CASSQTGNTEAFF.

V gene TRBV28 combines with J gene TRBJ1-2; perhaps TRBD1 as D (6 bases). Trimming pared 6 bases from V and 5 bases from J, leaving 19 bases between. Germline V gene data show CDR1 as MDHEN and CDR2 as SYDVKM. CDR3 length: 15 residues. As DNA, the CDR3 is TGTGCCAGCAGCTCAAGGACGGGGGGGACATATGGCTACACCTTC. Protein sequence: CASSSRTGGTYGYTF.

The rearrangement joins TRBV18 to TRBJ2-2, with 12 bases fitting TRBD1. Unmatched junction bases numbered 2, after V lost 3 bases and J lost 3 bases. CDR1 and CDR2 from the germline V gene are KGHSH and LQKENI. The CDR3 is made up of 16 amino acids. The CDR3 is CASSPGQGAYTGELFF. In nucleotides, the CDR3 is TGTGCCAGCTCACCGGGACAGGGGGCTTACACCGGGGAGCTGTTTTTT.

The chain uses TRBV28 and TRBJ1-5; 8 bases map to TRBD1. The germline gives CDR1 MDHEN, CDR2 SYDVKM. The length of the CDR3 is 15 residues. J lost 2 bases, V lost 3 bases, and 3 bases had no gene match. CDR3 in DNA: TGTGCCAGCAGTTTTTCGGACAGGGGCAATCAGCCCCAGCATTTT. Amino acid sequence: CASSFSDRGNQPQHF.

The chain links TRBV4-2 to TRBJ1-2, with D perhaps matching TRBD1 (6 bases). The CDR3 has 14 amino acids. V lost 0 bases and J lost 8, with 13 bases in between. Per germline, CDR1 LGHNA and CDR2 YNFKEQ. The CDR3 DNA sequence: TGTGCCAGCAGCCAAGAGGCAGGGGCCGGCGGCTACACCTTC. Amino acid sequence: CASSQEAGAGGYTF.

The chain combines TRBV24-1 with TRBJ2-7; TRBD1 might be the D (6 bases). CDR1 and CDR2 (germline): KGHDR, SFDVKD. Trimming removed 3 bases from V and 6 bases from J, with 14 bases in between. The CDR3 consists of 14 residues. The CDR3 DNA is TGTGCCACCAGTGATCCAACGACAGGTCCCGAGCAGTACTTC. Translating gives CATSDPTTGPEQYF.

The chain uses TRBV7-3 and TRBJ1-1; D call uncertain. CDR3 length: 13 amino acids. Deletions cut 5 bases from V and 0 bases from J, with 7 bases between. CDR1 SGHTA and CDR2 FQGTGA come from the germline V gene. CDR3 nucleotide sequence: TGTGCCAGCAGCCGAGAGATGAACACTGAAGCTTTCTTT. Protein product: CASSREMNTEAFF.

This clone appeared a few times. The rearrangement links TRBV5-4 to TRBJ1-6, with D possibly TRBD1 on 5 matching bases. Germline CDR1 SGHNT, CDR2 YYREEE (reference sequence). The ends were cut back, 1 base at V and 9 bases at J, with 20 bases in the middle. The CDR3 has 17 amino acids. The CDR3 reads CASSLSSGTPGSSPLHF. For the CDR3, the DNA is TGTGCCAGCAGCTTGTCCTCGGGGACTCCCGGGAGTTCACCCCTCCACTTT.

The CDR3 DNA is TGTGCCTGGAGTGTACAAGTCAGCAATCAGCCCCAGCATTTT. Translating it yields CAWSVQVSNQPQHF. V and J are TRBV30 and TRBJ1-5; no clear D. V was pared by 0 bases and J by 1 base, with 7 bases between. The CDR3 totals 14 residues. Germline loops: CDR1 GTSNPN, CDR2 SVGIG (reference sequence).

V is TRBV12-5 and J is TRBJ1-1; D is perhaps TRBD1 (6 bases). The CDR3 consists of 16 residues. Germline CDR1 reads LGHNT; CDR2 reads FRNRAP. The germline V and J ends were trimmed by 1 base and 4 bases, with 16 bases remaining between them. Here the CDR3 reads CASGLDSTGSATEAFF. CDR3 DNA sequence: TGTGCTAGTGGTTTGGACTCGACAGGCTCGGCCACTGAAGCTTTCTTT.

J is TRBJ1-1 and V is TRBV6-5; D perhaps matches TRBD1 (6 bases). This CDR3 region has 15 residues. Germline values: CDR1 MNHEY, CDR2 SVGAGI. Trimming cost V 5 bases and J 5 bases, with 18 bases left between them. This CDR3 reads CASSPNRAPGTEAFF. In DNA, the CDR3 is TGTGCCAGCAGTCCTAACAGGGCGCCGGGTACTGAAGCTTTCTTT.

The chain recombines TRBV10-3 with TRBJ2-1, with 10 nucleotides matching TRBD2. The germline gives CDR1 ENHRY, CDR2 SYGVKD. Losses at the gene ends were 0 bases for V and 5 bases for J; bases not matched to a gene: 4. The CDR3 contains 16 residues. CDR3: CAISESVAGGHNEQFF. For the CDR3, the DNA is TGTGCCATCAGTGAGTCAGTAGCGGGGGGCCACAATGAGCAGTTCTTC.

The chain joins TRBV28 to TRBJ2-2, with D maybe TRBD2 (6 bases). CDR1 and CDR2 from the germline V gene are MDHEN and SYDVKM. The CDR3 extends over 12 amino acids. The germline V and J ends were trimmed by 10 bases and 8 bases, with 14 bases remaining between them. The DNA for the CDR3 is TGTGCCACCACGGGGGTCGTGGGGGAGCTGTTTTTT. As protein: CATTGVVGELFF.